Listed below are T cell receptor beta chains from one sample, sequenced in a study of OX40 agonist ivuxolimab in advanced cancers. Repertoires were generated with immunoSEQ multiplex PCR, while TCRdb's copy carries only in-frame clones and drops some. The sample shows some 83,000 clones, about 93% of them seen only once. The sample was CD4+ or CD8+ T cells sorted from blood, taken in a trial of the OX40 agonist ivuxolimab. These receptors were taken from an adult with an advanced solid tumor such as melanoma, head and neck, liver or kidney cancer. The CDR3 runs from the conserved cysteine through the conserved F or W. Fields, in order: J gene, V gene, CDR3 protein.

J: TRBJ2-7; V: TRBV29-1; CDR3: CSVEAPEGRYEQYF
J: TRBJ1-2; V: TRBV12-5; CDR3: CASGLAPGYGVGGYTF
J: TRBJ1-6; V: TRBV9; CDR3: CASSPQSGRGSPLHF
J: TRBJ2-7; V: TRBV4-2; CDR3: CASSQGLGSSYEQYF
J: TRBJ2-2; V: TRBV9; CDR3: CASSPRGDTGELFF
J: TRBJ2-1; V: TRBV9; CDR3: CASSVGGNAYNEQFF
J: TRBJ2-7; V: TRBV6-1; CDR3: CATSPPSGSSYEQYF
J: TRBJ2-1; V: TRBV30; CDR3: CAWSRAGNEQFF
J: TRBJ2-7; V: TRBV15; CDR3: CATSRTSGSQDEQYF
J: TRBJ2-7; V: TRBV27; CDR3: CASSLVGPQTYEQYF
J: TRBJ2-7; V: TRBV4-1; CDR3: CASSQWTGSYEQYF
J: TRBJ2-5; V: TRBV4-1; CDR3: CASSARDSVQETQYF
J: TRBJ1-1; V: TRBV4-3; CDR3: CASSLQGVGTEAFF
J: TRBJ1-1; V: TRBV9; CDR3: CASSVEGGMNTEAFF
J: TRBJ1-3; V: TRBV6-4; CDR3: CASSDSRGLLGNTIYF
J: TRBJ2-7; V: TRBV19; CDR3: CASSLDTSREQYF
J: TRBJ2-7; V: TRBV2; CDR3: CASSEYAGSYEQYF
J: TRBJ2-2; V: TRBV6-5; CDR3: CASSYGTQGNTGELFF
J: TRBJ2-5; V: TRBV4-3; CDR3: CASSQTGTDQETQYF
J: TRBJ2-5; V: TRBV6-6; CDR3: CASSPGTWGETQYF
J: TRBJ2-5; V: TRBV9; CDR3: CASSVGGLATETQYF
J: TRBJ1-3; V: TRBV2; CDR3: CAISEGGNTIYF
J: TRBJ2-7; V: TRBV15; CDR3: CATSNPPVGGARATEQYF
J: TRBJ1-4; V: TRBV27; CDR3: CASSLGGDEKLFF
J: TRBJ2-5; V: TRBV7-2; CDR3: CASSLIGATQETQYF
J: TRBJ1-1; V: TRBV19; CDR3: CASSTRVDNTEAFF
J: TRBJ1-1; V: TRBV10-3; CDR3: CAISGTLDTEAFF
J: TRBJ2-7; V: TRBV14; CDR3: CASSPTSGPYEQYF
J: TRBJ1-1; V: TRBV28; CDR3: CASSDPLRAGRMNTEAFF
J: TRBJ1-2; V: TRBV6-1; CDR3: CATLGEARWGYTF
J: TRBJ2-1; V: TRBV7-6; CDR3: CASQNPGHYNEQFF